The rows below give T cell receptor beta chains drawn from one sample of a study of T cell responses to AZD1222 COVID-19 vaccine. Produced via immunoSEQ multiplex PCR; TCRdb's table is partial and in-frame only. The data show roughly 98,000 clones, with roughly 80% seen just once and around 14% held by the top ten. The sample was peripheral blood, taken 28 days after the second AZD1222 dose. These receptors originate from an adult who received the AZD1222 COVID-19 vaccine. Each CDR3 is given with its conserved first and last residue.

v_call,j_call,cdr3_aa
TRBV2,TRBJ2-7,CASSDRLYEQYF
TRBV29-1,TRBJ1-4,CSASPATNEKLFF
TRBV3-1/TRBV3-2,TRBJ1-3,CASSPNGPGNTIYF
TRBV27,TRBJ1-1,CASSAITGTGDLEAFF
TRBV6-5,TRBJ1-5,CASGAARDQPQHF
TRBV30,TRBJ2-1,CAWSLGVGEQFF
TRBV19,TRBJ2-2,CASSTSVAGGELFF
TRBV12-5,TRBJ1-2,CASGLAPTGGDDGYTF
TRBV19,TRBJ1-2,CASSKEKGLLGYGYTF
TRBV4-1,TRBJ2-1,CASSQPGASYNEQFF
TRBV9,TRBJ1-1,CASSVGQLNTEAFF
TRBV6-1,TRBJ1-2,CASSEGHYYGYTF
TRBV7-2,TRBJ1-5,CASSQQPEGQPQHF
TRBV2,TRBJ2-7,CASTAGYEQYF
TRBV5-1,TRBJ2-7,CASSRLAGEGYEQYF
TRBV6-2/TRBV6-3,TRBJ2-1,CASSVMAGLPTYNEQFF
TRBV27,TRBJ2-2,CASSFGGRGTGELFF
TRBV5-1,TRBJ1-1,CASSSKTGGANTEAFF
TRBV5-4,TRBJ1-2,CASTTGGNYGYTF
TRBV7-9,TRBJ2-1,CASSPAGAGEQFF
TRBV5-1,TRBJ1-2,CASSFTTPGGYTF
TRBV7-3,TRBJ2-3,CASSLSAGSTDTQYF
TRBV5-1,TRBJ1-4,CASSLGDNNEKLFF
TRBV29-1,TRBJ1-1,CSVAGSGTEAFF
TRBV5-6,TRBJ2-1,CASSFSSRVIEQFF
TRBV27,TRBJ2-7,CASRYNRVSDEQYF
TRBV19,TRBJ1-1,CASSILHRQGENTEAFF
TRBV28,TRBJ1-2,CASSTTVNYGYTF
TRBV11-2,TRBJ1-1,CASSLAGGGDRAFF
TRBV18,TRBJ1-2,CASSLTEGLNSPGYGYTF
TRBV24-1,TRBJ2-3,CATSDSGDRDVDTQYF
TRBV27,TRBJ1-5,CASSRAATGIRSQPQHF
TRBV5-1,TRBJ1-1,CASSLEPESGTEAFF
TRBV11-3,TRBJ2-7,CASSFAQGSSYEQYF
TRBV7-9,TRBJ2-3,CASSLDRSTDTQYF
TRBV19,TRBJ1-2,CASTRGQANYGYTF
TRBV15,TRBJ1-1,CATSRDLRAVSEAFF
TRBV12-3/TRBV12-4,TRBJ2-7,CASSLAPRGEQYF
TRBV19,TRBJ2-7,CASSWDRGREQYF
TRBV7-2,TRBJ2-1,CASSNGGYSYNEQFF
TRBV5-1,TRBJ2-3,CASSGGADTQYF
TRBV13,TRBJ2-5,CASSSTRETQYF
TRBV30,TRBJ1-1,CACHGNTEAFF
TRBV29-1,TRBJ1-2,CSVVGQGEGYTF
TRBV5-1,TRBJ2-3,CASRGLAGGPREDTQYF
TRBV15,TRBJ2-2,CATSTNTGELFF